This T cell receptor (beta chain) was observed in a study of T cell responses to AZD1222 COVID-19 vaccine. About the study: Second-dose recipients at about 4 or about 12 weeks were treated as one pooled group. Overall study findings and caveats: Seropositivity was recorded at baseline in only a handful of AZD1222 recipients. Two AZD1222 administrations were followed by greater Spike-specific TCR breadth and depth.

Trimming at V came to 6 bases and at J to 10 bases, leaving 13 bases not matched to a gene. Germline-derived CDR1 and CDR2 are LNHDA and SQIVND (reference sequence). CDR3 length: 14 amino acids. Concerning this clone itself: Its antigen remains unidentified.

Sequenced by immunoSEQ multiplex PCR; TCRdb stores in-frame clones only, minus some. The sample carries 90,000 to 150,000 clones, 80% to 90% recorded once. This sequence was found in an adult in good health. The chain carries TRBV19 and TRBJ1-2; TRBD1 matches at 8 bases. The source material was peripheral blood, sampled on day 0 of AZD1222 vaccination. CDR3 in amino acids: CASSRTGPPPDYTF. The CDR3 coding sequence is TGTGCCAGTAGCCGGACAGGGCCCCCCCCTGACTACACCTTC.